This T cell receptor (beta chain) was identified during a study of T cell responses to AZD1222 COVID-19 vaccine (dated by TCRdb to the early 2020s). Regarding the study in general: AZD1222 recipients whose second dose came at about 4 weeks and those whose second dose came at about 12 weeks were combined into one group, since spike-specific TCR depth and breadth did not differ between the two schedules. TCR sequencing was performed for about 240 trial participants, of whom 200 to 210 were given two doses of AZD1222 and around 25 were given two doses of MenACWY control vaccine. Trial participants were enrolled by age into 18-55, 56-69 and 70-plus year subgroups, with about 150, 28 and 57 TCR-sequenced participants respectively.

Overall study results and their limits: In the small 56-69-year group, the increase in depth fell short of significance, most likely because of low power. Vaccine-associated CD4 TCRs spanned the whole spike protein, with dominant responses in regions 160-218 and 743-854. Most participants were white British and females outnumbered males, and the authors suggested that clonal diversity may have been underestimated. Because no samples from the day 14 peak response were available, repertoires could be characterized only after the peak T cell response. Conclusions about previously exposed vaccinees are limited, since just 6 or 7 AZD1222 recipients were seropositive for SARS-CoV-2 at baseline. Reportedly, close to half of the unique spike-specific TCRs recognized epitopes lying outside the regions that are mutated in the B.1.351 and B.1.1.7 variants. After two AZD1222 doses, both the breadth and the depth of spike-specific TCRs were significantly higher than at day 0 and than in MenACWY recipients.

The CDR3 regions of human TCRbeta chains were analyzed by immunosequencing. The study's processing was this. TCRs in the repertoires were compared against a reference library of SARS-CoV-2-specific TCRs that had been generated with the MIRA antigen-specificity platform. Breadth was defined as the fraction of unique TCRs that were SARS-CoV-2-associated. Depth was defined as the fraction of total T cells that were SARS-CoV-2-associated. Using the MIRA data, each spike-specific TCR was mapped to the spike region that the TCR reacts to and placed in a CD4 or CD8 class. Log10-transformed breadth and depth values were compared by one-way ANOVA with Sidak's multiple comparisons tests. TCRdb re-hosts the immuneACCESS table, in-frame sequences only. Its copies lack some clones; in the studies checked, an unresolved V gene accounts for under half of them, and the cause for the rest is not known. V and J calls and clone size come straight from that table; D and trimming were deduced from the DNA. The sample has about 99,000 clones on record, about 93% of them singletons. 5% of the sample lies in the top ten.

For this clone: The antigen it binds to is not known. Base qualities are not recorded, but no much larger clone differs from it by a single base.

The time point label here, explained by the study, means: baseline before first vaccination. Vaccinee samples came from UK trials COV001 and COV002, including a single-blind randomized controlled phase 2/3 trial of AZD1222 (ChAdOx1 nCoV-19) in healthy adults. Trial participant PBMC samples were collected at day 0 and day 28 after the second dose for TCRbeta chain sequencing. Source: peripheral blood, taken on day 0 of AZD1222 vaccination. The TCR sequence derives from an adult in good health.

The DNA is TGTGCCAGCTCACCAAGGGACAAGAACACTGAAGCTTTCTTT. It is translated as CASSPRDKNTEAFF. Recombination linked TRBV18 to TRBJ1-1; the D gene is perhaps TRBD1, on 6 matching bases. Inclusive of the bounding cysteine and phenylalanine, the CDR3 is 14 residues long. Of all the DNA, just the CDR3 is kept, 42 bases in frame from base 1. The germline V gene provides CDR1 KGHSH and CDR2 LQKENI. V sheds 2 bases and J sheds 1 base, leaving 8 bases between their ends.